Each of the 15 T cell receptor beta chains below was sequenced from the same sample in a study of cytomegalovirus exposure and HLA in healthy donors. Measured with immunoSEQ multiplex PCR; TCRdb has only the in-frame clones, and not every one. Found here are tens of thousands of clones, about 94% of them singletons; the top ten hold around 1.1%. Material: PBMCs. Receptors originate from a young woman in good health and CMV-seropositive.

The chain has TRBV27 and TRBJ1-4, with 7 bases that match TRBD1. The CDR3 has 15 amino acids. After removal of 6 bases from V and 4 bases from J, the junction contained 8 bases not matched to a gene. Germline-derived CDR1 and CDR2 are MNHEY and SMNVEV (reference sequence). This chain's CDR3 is CASSFRDRLNEKLFF. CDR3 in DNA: TGTGCCAGCAGCTTTCGGGACAGACTTAATGAAAAACTGTTTTTT.

In DNA, the CDR3 is TGTGCCAGCAGCGTAGCAATGGGGACAAACGCGAACACCGGGGAGCTGTTTTTT. It is translated as CASSVAMGTNANTGELFF. The chain uses TRBV9 and TRBJ2-2; tentatively, D is TRBD1 (6 bases). The germline V and J ends were trimmed by 0 bases and 0 bases, with 15 bases remaining between them. Germline V CDR1 and CDR2: SGDLS, YYNGEE. The CDR3 is 18 amino acids.

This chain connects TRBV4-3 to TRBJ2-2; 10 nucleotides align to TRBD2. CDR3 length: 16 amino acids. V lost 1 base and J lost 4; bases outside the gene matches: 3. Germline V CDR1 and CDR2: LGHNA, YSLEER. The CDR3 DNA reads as TGCGCCAGCAGCCAAGTAAGACTAGCGGGCACCGGGGAGCTGTTTTTT. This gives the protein CASSQVRLAGTGELFF.

The CDR3 region is CASSLADRSSYNEQFF. DNA for the CDR3: TGTGCCAGCAGCTTAGCCGACAGGAGCTCCTACAATGAGCAGTTCTTC. The chain carries TRBV5-8 and TRBJ2-1; tentative D call: TRBD1 (6 bases). V was shortened by 2 bases and J by 0 bases, with 12 bases between the two germline ends. Germline CDR1 SGHTS, CDR2 YDEGEE. This CDR3 comprises 16 residues.

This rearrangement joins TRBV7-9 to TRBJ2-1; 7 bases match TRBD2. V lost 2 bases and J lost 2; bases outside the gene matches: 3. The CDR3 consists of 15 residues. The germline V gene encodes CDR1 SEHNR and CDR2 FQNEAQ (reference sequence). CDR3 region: CASSLSGTPYNEQFF. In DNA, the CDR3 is TGTGCCAGCAGCTTAAGCGGGACTCCCTACAATGAGCAGTTCTTC.

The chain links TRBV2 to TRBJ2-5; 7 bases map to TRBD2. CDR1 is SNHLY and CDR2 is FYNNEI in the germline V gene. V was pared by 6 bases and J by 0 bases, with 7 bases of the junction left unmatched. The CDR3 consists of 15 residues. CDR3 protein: CASRRDYRHQETQYF. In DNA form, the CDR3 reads TGTGCCAGCAGGCGGGACTACCGACACCAAGAGACCCAGTACTTC. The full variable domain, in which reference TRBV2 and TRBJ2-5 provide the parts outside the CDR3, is EPEVTQTPSHQVTQMGQEVILRCVPISNHLYFYWYRQILGQKVEFLVSFYNNEISEKSEIFDDQFSVERPDGSNFTLKIRSTKLEDSAMYFCASRRDYRHQETQYFGPGTRLLVL.

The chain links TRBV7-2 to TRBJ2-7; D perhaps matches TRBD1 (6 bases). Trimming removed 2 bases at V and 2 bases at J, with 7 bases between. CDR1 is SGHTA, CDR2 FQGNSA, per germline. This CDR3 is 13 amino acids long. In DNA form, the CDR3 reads TGTGCCAGCAGCTTAAAGGGGGCCTACGAGCAGTACTTC. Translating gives CASSLKGAYEQYF.

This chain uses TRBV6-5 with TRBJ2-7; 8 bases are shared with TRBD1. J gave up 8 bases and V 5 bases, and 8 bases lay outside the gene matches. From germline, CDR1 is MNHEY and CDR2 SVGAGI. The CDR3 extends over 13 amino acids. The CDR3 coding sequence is TGTGCCAGCAGTGGCCCAGGGGGCGGGCAGCAGTACTTC. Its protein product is CASSGPGGGQQYF.

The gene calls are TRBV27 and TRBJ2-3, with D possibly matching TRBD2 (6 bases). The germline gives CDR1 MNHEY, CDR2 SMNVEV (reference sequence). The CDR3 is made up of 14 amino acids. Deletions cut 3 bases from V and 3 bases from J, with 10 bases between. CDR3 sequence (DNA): TGTGCCAGCAGTTTCAGCGGAGGGACAGATACGCAGTATTTT. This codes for CASSFSGGTDTQYF.

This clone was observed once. The CDR3: CASSIEAVSNEKLFF. CDR3 DNA sequence: TGTGCCAGTAGTATAGAGGCCGTATCTAATGAAAAACTGTTTTTT. The chain uses TRBV19 and TRBJ1-4; D gene unclear. Trimming stripped 0 bases from V and 3 bases from J, with 8 bases between. CDR1 LNHDA and CDR2 SQIVND come from the germline V gene (reference sequence). The CDR3 consists of 15 residues. Full variable domain (outside the CDR3, taken from reference TRBV19 and TRBJ1-4): DGGITQSPKYLFRKEGQNVTLSCEQNLNHDAMYWYRQDPGQGLRLIYYSQIVNDFQKGDIAEGYSVSREKKESFPLTVTSAQKNPTAFYLCASSIEAVSNEKLFFGSGTQLSVL.

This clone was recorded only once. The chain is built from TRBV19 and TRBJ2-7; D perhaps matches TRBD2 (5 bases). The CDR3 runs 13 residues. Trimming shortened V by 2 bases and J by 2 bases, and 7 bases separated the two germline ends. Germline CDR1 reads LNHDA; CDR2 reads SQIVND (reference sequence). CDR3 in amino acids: CASSITTTYEQYF. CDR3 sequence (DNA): TGTGCCAGTAGTATAACGACTACCTACGAGCAGTACTTC.

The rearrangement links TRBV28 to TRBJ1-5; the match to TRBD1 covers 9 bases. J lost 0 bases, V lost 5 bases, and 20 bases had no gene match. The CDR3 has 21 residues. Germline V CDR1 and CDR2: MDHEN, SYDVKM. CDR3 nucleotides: TGTGCCAGCAGTCTTCCACAGGGGGCTCTATTAGAGGAGTATAGCAATCAGCCCCAGCATTTT. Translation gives CASSLPQGALLEEYSNQPQHF.

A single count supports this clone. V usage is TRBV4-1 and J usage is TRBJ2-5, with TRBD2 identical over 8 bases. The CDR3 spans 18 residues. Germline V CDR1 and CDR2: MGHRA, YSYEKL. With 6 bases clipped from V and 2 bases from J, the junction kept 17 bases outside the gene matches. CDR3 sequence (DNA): TGCGCCAGCAGAACATCTAGCCCGTTTAGCGGGACGCAAGAGACCCAGTACTTC. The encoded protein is CASRTSSPFSGTQETQYF.

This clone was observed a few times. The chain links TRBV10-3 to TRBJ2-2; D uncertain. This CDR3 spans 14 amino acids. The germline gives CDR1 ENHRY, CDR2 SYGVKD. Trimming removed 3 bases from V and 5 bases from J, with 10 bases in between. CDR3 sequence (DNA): TGTGCCATCAGTGATCTTGTTCAGACCGGGGAGCTGTTTTTT. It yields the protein CAISDLVQTGELFF.

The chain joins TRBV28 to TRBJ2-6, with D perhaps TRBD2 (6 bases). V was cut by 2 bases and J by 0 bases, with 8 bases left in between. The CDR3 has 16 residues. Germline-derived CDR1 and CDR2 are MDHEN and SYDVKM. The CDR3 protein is CASSLRRASGANVLTF. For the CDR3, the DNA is TGTGCCAGCAGTTTAAGGAGGGCCTCTGGGGCCAACGTCCTGACTTTC.